This TCR beta chain was identified during a study of blood T cells in healthy people across ages. Study summary: About one barcoded beta molecule was captured per two T cells (by template switching).

This CDR3 is built from 16 residues. The germline CDR1 and CDR2 sequences are KGHDR and SFDVKD. For the second PCR, which ran for about 7 to 11 cycles, a sample-barcoded 5' primer and a J-beta primer mix were used. Tagging of each cDNA molecule was performed by a template-switch adaptor with 12 random nucleotides. From the 5' RACE reads, TCRdb called clonotypes with MiXCR, one entry per CDR3 protein. Found here are 600,000 to 650,000 distinct CDR3 sequences, about 53% of them singletons; the top ten hold over 30%. Sequences were obtained from blood. This TCR was sampled from a man between 60 and 75 years old in good health. This chain links TRBV24-1 with TRBJ2-7; possibly TRBD1 or TRBD2 for D (6 bases each). The end of the DNA is better explained by TRBJ2-5, so the J call may be wrong. The CDR3 region has the DNA TGTGCCACCAGTGAAGGGGGGCGCAGGAGTTCGGAGACCCAGTACTTC. It translates to CATSEGGRRSSETQYF.